Listed here are 5 T cell receptor beta chains from one sample, sequenced in a study of OX40 agonist ivuxolimab in advanced cancers. Receptor libraries were prepared by the immunoSEQ multiplex PCR assay. Imported from immuneACCESS, the table was reduced by TCRdb to in-frame sequences with V and J called. These copies leave out some clones; in studies compared against another copy, an unresolved V gene accounts for under half, and the cause of the remainder is not known. The sample includes roughly 66,000 clones, with 82% observed a single time. The biggest ten clones account for roughly 6.2% of the sample. Sequencing was performed on CD4+ or CD8+ T cells sorted from blood, taken in a trial of the OX40 agonist ivuxolimab. These receptors all come from an adult with an advanced solid tumor such as melanoma, head and neck, liver or kidney cancer.

The V gene is TRBV4-3, the J gene TRBJ2-7; D unclear. The germline V and J ends were trimmed by 4 bases and 4 bases, with 14 bases remaining between them. In germline, CDR1 is LGHNA, CDR2 YSLEER. This CDR3 spans 14 amino acids. The CDR3, as DNA: TGCGCCAGCAGCCGAGATAGAGCTGGGTACGAGCAGTACTTC. It specifies CASSRDRAGYEQYF.

The gene calls are TRBV9 and TRBJ2-7, with 7 nucleotides matching TRBD2. The germline V gene encodes CDR1 SGDLS and CDR2 YYNGEE. The CDR3 covers 14 residues. Germline trimming cut 3 bases from V and 5 bases from J; bases unmatched to any gene: 8. CDR3 protein: CASSGSGVTDEQYF. CDR3 nucleotides: TGTGCCAGCAGCGGGAGCGGGGTCACAGACGAGCAGTACTTC.

The V call is TRBV7-8, the J call TRBJ2-4; D possibly corresponds to TRBD1 (5 bases). Trimming left V 5 bases short and J 2 bases short, with 16 bases between. CDR1 and CDR2 (germline): SGHVS, FQNEAQ. The CDR3 sequence is 16 residues long. In nucleotides, the CDR3 is TGTGCCAGCAGCCCTCATAACACAGGATCCAAAAACATTCAGTACTTC. Its protein product is CASSPHNTGSKNIQYF.

The V call is TRBV7-2, the J call TRBJ2-1, with D perhaps matching TRBD1 (6 bases). Trimming stripped 5 bases from V and 2 bases from J, with 13 bases between. The CDR3 is 15 amino acids. Germline V lookup: CDR1 SGHTA, CDR2 FQGNSA. This CDR3 reads CASSAPGTTYNEQFF. The CDR3 nucleotides read TGTGCCAGCAGCGCGCCCGGGACAACCTACAATGAGCAGTTCTTC. Full variable domain (rest looked up from reference TRBV7-2 and TRBJ2-1): GAGVSQSPSNKVTEKGKDVELRCDPISGHTALYWYRQSLGQGLEFLIYFQGNSAPDKSGLPSDRFSAERTGGSVSTLTIQRTQQEDSAVYLCASSAPGTTYNEQFFGPGTRLTVL.

This clone appeared a few times. The chain combines TRBV18 with TRBJ2-3, with TRBD2 matching 7 bases. Germline V CDR1 and CDR2: KGHSH, LQKENI. The V gene end was trimmed by 3 bases and the J gene end by 4 bases; junction bases not matched to a gene: 7. There are 15 residues in the CDR3. This chain's CDR3 is CASSPSRGGADTQYF. The CDR3 region has the DNA TGTGCCAGCTCACCGTCGAGGGGAGGGGCAGATACGCAGTATTTT.